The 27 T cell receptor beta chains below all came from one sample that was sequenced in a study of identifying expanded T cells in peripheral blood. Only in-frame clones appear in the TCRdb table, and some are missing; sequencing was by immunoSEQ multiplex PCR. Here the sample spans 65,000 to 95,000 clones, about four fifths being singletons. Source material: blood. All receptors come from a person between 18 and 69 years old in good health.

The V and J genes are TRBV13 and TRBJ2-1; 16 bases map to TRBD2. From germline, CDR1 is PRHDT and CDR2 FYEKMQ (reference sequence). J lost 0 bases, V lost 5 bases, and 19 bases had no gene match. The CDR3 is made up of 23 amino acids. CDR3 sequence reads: CASSRTPGTSGRAGGTSYNEQFF. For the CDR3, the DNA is TGTGCCAGCAGCCGGACACCCGGGACTAGCGGGAGGGCCGGAGGGACCTCCTACAATGAGCAGTTCTTC. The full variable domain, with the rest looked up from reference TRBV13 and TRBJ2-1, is AAGVIQSPRHLIKEKRETATLKCYPIPRHDTVYWYQQGPGQDPQFLISFYEKMQSDKGSIPDRFSAQQFSDYHSELNMSSLELGDSALYFCASSRTPGTSGRAGGTSYNEQFFGPGTRLTVL.

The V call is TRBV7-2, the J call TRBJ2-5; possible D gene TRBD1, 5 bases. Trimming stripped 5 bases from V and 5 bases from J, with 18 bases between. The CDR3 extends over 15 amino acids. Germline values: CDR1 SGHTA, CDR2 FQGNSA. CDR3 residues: CASSPSWVDSETQYF. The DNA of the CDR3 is TGTGCCAGCAGCCCGTCATGGGTAGACAGCGAGACCCAGTACTTC.

DNA for the CDR3: TGTGCCAGCAGTTTCCAGGGTGCGGTGACCACTGAAGCTTTCTTT. Translating gives CASSFQGAVTTEAFF. The chain combines TRBV27 with TRBJ1-1; D may be TRBD1 (5 bases). Germline loops: CDR1 MNHEY, CDR2 SMNVEV (reference sequence). V shed 3 bases and J shed 4 bases, with 15 bases lying between them. CDR3 length equals 15 residues.

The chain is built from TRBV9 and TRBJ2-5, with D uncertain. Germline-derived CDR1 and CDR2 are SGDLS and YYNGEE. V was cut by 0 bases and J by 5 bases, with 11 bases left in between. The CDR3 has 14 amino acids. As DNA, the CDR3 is TGTGCCAGCAGCGTAGGATCAGGAGCGGAGACCCAGTACTTC. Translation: CASSVGSGAETQYF.

Here the CDR3 reads CASSLGISAASEQFF. The CDR3 DNA is TGTGCCAGCAGCTTAGGGATTAGCGCGGCTTCTGAGCAGTTCTTC. V is TRBV7-9 and J is TRBJ2-1; D may be TRBD2 (5 bases). Per germline, CDR1 SEHNR and CDR2 FQNEAQ (reference sequence). Trimming removed 1 base from V and 9 bases from J, with 16 bases in between. There are 15 residues in the CDR3. The full variable domain, with the rest looked up from reference TRBV7-9 and TRBJ2-1, is DTGVSQNPRHKITKRGQNVTFRCDPISEHNRLYWYRQTLGQGPEFLTYFQNEAQLEKSRLLSDRFSAERPKGSFSTLEIQRTEQGDSAMYLCASSLGISAASEQFFGPGTRLTVL.

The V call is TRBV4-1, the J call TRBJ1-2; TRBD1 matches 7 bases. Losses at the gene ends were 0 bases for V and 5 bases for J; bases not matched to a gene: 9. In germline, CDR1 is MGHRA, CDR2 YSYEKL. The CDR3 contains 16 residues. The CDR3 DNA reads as TGCGCCAGCAGCCAAGATGGAGGGGGCGCGGGGTATGGCTACACCTTC. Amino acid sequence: CASSQDGGGAGYGYTF.

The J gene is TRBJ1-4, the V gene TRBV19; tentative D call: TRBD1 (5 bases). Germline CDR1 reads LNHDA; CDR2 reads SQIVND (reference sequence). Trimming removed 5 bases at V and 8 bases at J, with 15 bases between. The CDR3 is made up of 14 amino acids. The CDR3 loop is CASSAPGTGEKLFF. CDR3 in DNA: TGTGCCAGTAGTGCACCCGGGACGGGGGAAAAACTGTTTTTT.

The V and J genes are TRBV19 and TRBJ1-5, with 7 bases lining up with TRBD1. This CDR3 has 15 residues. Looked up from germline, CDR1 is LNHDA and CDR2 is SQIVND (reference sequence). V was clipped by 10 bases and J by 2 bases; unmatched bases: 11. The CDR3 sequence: CATYDRAGGNQPQHF. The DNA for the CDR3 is TGTGCCACGTACGACAGGGCGGGAGGCAATCAGCCCCAGCATTTT.

This chain's CDR3 is CASSKEGQGETQYF. In nucleotides, the CDR3 is TGTGCCAGCAGCAAAGAGGGACAGGGAGAGACCCAGTACTTC. V and J are TRBV21-1 and TRBJ2-5; TRBD1 reflects the table's D call only, with no check against the DNA. TRBV21-1 constitutes a pseudogene. This CDR3 region has 14 residues.

DNA for the CDR3: TGTGCCAGCAGCCGCAGGGTTGGAGGCACAGATACGCAGTATTTT. Amino acid sequence: CASSRRVGGTDTQYF. The chain has TRBV7-6 and TRBJ2-3; D is perhaps TRBD1 (5 bases). Germline V gene data show CDR1 as SGHVS and CDR2 as FNYEAQ. Trimming stripped 5 bases from V and 1 base from J, with 13 bases between. The CDR3 spans 15 residues.

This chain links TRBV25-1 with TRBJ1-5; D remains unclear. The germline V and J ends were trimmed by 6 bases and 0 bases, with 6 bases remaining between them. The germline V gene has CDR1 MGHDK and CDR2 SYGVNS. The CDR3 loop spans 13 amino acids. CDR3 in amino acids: CASSMYSNQPQHF. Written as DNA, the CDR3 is TGTGCCAGCAGCATGTATAGCAATCAGCCCCAGCATTTT.

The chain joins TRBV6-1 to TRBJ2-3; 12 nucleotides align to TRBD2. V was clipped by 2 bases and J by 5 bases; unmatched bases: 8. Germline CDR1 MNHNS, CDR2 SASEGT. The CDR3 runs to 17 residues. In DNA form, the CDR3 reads TGTGCCAGCAGTGAACTACTAGCGGGAGGCGGGGGAGATACGCAGTATTTT. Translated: CASSELLAGGGGDTQYF.

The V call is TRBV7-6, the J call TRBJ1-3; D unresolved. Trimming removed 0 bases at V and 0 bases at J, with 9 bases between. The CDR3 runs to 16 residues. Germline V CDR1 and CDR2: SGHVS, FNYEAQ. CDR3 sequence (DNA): TGTGCCAGCAGCTTAGCAGGGCCGACCTCTGGAAACACCATATATTTT. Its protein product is CASSLAGPTSGNTIYF.

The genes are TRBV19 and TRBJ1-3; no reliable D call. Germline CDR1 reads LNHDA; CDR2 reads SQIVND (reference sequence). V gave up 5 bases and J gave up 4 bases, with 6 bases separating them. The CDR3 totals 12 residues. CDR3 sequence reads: CASSGQGNTIYF. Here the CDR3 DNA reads TGTGCCAGTAGTGGGCAAGGAAACACCATATATTTT. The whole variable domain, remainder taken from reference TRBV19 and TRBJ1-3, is DGGITQSPKYLFRKEGQNVTLSCEQNLNHDAMYWYRQDPGQGLRLIYYSQIVNDFQKGDIAEGYSVSREKKESFPLTVTSAQKNPTAFYLCASSGQGNTIYFGEGSWLTVV.

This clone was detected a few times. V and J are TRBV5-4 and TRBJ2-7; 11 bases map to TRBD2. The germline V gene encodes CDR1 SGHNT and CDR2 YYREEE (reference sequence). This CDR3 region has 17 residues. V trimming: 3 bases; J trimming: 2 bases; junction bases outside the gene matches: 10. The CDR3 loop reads CASSSRRLAGGTYEQYF. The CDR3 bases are TGTGCCAGCAGCTCCAGGAGGTTAGCGGGAGGGACCTACGAGCAGTACTTC.

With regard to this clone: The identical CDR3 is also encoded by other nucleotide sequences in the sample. CDR3 coding DNA: TGCAGCGTTGAAGAGCCCAGGGACACTGAAGCTTTCTTT. Translated, it gives CSVEEPRDTEAFF. The rearrangement links TRBV29-1 to TRBJ1-1; tentatively, D is TRBD1 (5 bases). The length of the CDR3 is 13 residues. V lost 0 bases, J lost 3 bases, and 8 bases lay in between. The germline CDR1 and CDR2 sequences are SQVTM and ANQGSEA.

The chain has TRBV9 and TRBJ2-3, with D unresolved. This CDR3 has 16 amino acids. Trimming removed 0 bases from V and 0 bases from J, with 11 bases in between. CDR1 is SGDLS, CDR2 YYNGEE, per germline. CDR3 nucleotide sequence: TGTGCCAGCAGCGTAGATGGGTCCGCCAGCACAGATACGCAGTATTTT. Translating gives CASSVDGSASTDTQYF.

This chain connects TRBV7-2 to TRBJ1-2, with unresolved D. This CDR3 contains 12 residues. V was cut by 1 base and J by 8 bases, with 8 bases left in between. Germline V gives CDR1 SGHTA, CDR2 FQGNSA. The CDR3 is CASSLDSWGYTF. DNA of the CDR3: TGTGCCAGCAGCTTAGACAGTTGGGGCTACACCTTC.

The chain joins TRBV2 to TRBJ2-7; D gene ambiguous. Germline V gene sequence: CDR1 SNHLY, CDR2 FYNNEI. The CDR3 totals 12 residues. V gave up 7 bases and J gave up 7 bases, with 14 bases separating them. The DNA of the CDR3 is TGTGCCAGCAAGGAATCCAACATGGAGCAGTACTTC. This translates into CASKESNMEQYF.

The CDR3: CASTNPSGGIGINEQFF. In DNA, the CDR3 is TGTGCCAGTACAAATCCCTCTGGGGGGATTGGTATAAATGAGCAGTTCTTC. The gene calls are TRBV2 and TRBJ2-1, with a tentative D call TRBD2 (6 bases). This CDR3 is built from 17 residues. In germline, CDR1 is SNHLY, CDR2 FYNNEI. Trimming removed 9 bases at V and 7 bases at J, with 28 bases between.

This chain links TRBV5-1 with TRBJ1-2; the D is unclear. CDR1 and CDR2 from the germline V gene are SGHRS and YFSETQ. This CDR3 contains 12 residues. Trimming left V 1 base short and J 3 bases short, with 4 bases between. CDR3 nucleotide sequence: TGCGCCAGCAGCTTGACAGACTATGGCTACACCTTC. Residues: CASSLTDYGYTF.

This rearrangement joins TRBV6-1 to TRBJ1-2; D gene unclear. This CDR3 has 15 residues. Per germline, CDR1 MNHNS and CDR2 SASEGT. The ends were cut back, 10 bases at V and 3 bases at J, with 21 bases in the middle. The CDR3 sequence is CATQSLWTADYGYTF. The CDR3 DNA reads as TGTGCCACCCAAAGCCTCTGGACGGCCGACTATGGCTACACCTTC.

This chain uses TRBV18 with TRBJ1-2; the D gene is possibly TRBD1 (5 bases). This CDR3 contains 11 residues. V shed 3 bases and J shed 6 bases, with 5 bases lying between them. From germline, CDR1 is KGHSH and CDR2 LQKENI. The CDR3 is CASSPGDGYTF. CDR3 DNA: TGTGCCAGCTCACCGGGGGATGGCTACACCTTC.

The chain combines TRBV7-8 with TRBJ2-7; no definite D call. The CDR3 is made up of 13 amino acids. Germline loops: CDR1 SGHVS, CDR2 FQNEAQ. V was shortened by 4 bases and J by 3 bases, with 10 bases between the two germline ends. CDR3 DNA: TGTGCCAGCAGCTCCGACCGGATCTACGAGCAGTACTTC. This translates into CASSSDRIYEQYF.

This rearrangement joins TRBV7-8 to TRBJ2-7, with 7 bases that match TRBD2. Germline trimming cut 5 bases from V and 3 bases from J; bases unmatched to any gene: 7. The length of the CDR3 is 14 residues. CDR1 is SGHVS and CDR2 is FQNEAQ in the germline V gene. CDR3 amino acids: CASSPGLTYYEQYF. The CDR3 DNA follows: TGTGCCAGCAGCCCGGGACTAACATACTACGAGCAGTACTTC.

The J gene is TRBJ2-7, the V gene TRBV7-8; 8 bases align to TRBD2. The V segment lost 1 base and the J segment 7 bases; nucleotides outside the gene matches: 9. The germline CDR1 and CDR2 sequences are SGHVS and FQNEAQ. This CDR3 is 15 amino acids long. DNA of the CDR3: TGTGCCAGCAGCTTAGTGGCCAGTCGCGGGGGGGAGCAGTACTTC. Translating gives CASSLVASRGGEQYF.

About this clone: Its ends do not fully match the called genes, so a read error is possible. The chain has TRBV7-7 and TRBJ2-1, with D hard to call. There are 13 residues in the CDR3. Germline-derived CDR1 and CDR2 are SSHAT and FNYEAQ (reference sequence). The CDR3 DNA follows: TGTGCTAGCAGCTTAAATTACCACAATGAGCAGTTCTTC. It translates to CASSLNYHNEQFF.